The clone carrying this TCR beta chain was seen once. This sample is part of a study of blood T cell repertoires in COVID-19. Study-level information: There were acute and convalescent COVID-19 samples, and they came from the United States, Italy and Spain. T cells, B-cell-depleted T cells, or PBMCs supplied cDNA or gDNA.

Original analysis: Estimates of nucleated cell counts were drawn from the amplification of reference gene primers. TCRdb keeps only in-frame clones here, not all; method: immunoSEQ multiplex PCR. The V and J calls and clone size were taken over from that table, and D and trimming were inferred from the DNA. The sample carries 200,000 to 250,000 clones, approximately 90% recorded once. The V and J ends lost 0 bases and 0 bases, in that order; junction bases with no gene match: 7. CDR3 length equals 19 residues. Germline V gene sequence: CDR1 SNHLY, CDR2 FYNNEI. Sample: peripheral blood. This TCR was recovered from a man aged 30 to 39 with acute or convalescent COVID-19. The V and J genes are TRBV2 and TRBJ2-4; TRBD2 agrees at 11 bases. CDR3 loop: CASSEAPSGGILAKNIQYF. The CDR3 nucleotides are TGTGCCAGCAGTGAAGCTCCTAGCGGGGGGATCCTAGCCAAAAACATTCAGTACTTC. Full variable domain (rest looked up from reference TRBV2 and TRBJ2-4): EPEVTQTPSHQVTQMGQEVILRCVPISNHLYFYWYRQILGQKVEFLVSFYNNEISEKSEIFDDQFSVERPDGSNFTLKIRSTKLEDSAMYFCASSEAPSGGILAKNIQYFGAGTRLSVL.